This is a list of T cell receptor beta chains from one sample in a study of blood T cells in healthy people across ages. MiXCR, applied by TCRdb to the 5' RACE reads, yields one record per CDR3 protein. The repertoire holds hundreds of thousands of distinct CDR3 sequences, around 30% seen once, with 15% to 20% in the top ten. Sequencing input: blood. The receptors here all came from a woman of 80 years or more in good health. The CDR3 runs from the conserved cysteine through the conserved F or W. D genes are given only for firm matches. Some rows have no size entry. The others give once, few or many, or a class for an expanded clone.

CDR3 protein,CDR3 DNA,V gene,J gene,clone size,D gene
CAISGTSDQPQHF,TGTGCCATCAGTGGGACATCGGATCAGCCCCAGCATTTT,TRBV10-3,TRBJ1-5,many,NA
CSASTGGLNTEAFF,TGCAGTGCTAGCACAGGGGGGTTGAACACTGAAGCTTTCTTT,TRBV20-1,TRBJ1-1,many,TRBD1
CASSQGFGYTF,TGTGCCAGCAGCCAAGGCTTCGGCTACACCTTC,TRBV3-1,TRBJ1-2,many,NA
CAISDTGTENTEAFF,TGTGCCATCAGCGATACCGGGACCGAGAACACTGAAGCTTTCTTT,TRBV10-3,TRBJ1-1,NA,NA
CSATSGTDTGELFF,TGCAGTGCTACGAGCGGGACCGACACCGGGGAGCTGTTTTTT,TRBV20-1,TRBJ2-2,few,TRBD2
CASSLGTWAGEPFF,TGTGCCAGCAGTCTCGGGACATGGGCCGGGGAGCCGTTTTTT,TRBV6-5,TRBJ2-2,NA,NA
CASSERRANYGYTF,TGTGCCAGCAGCGAACGAAGGGCGAACTATGGCTACACCTTC,TRBV7-8,TRBJ1-2,few,NA
CASSPRGTSGGASKTQYF,TGTGCCAGCAGTCCAAGGGGGACTAGCGGGGGGGCCTCAAAGACCCAGTACTTC,TRBV7-2,TRBJ2-5,few,TRBD2
CASSFSNRDEKPFF,TGCGCCAGCAGCTTTTCCAACAGGGACGAAAAACCGTTTTTT,TRBV5-1,TRBJ1-4,NA,NA
CASSLESIQYF,TGTGCCAGCAGCTTAGAGAGCATCCAGTACTTC,TRBV11-2,TRBJ2-5,many,NA